The entry that follows covers one T cell receptor (beta chain) sequence. Its antigen is not known. The study ran its PCR with 60 Vbeta and 13 Jbeta primers. Assay used: immunoSEQ multiplex PCR; TCRdb lists only in-frame clones, some missing. The data contain tens of thousands of clones, around two thirds of them singletons. This specimen comes from a study of cytomegalovirus exposure and HLA in healthy donors. Germline CDR1 is SNHLY and CDR2 is FYNNEI. This CDR3 spans 14 amino acids. V lost 8 bases and J 0 bases, leaving 11 bases between the germline ends. Study results and caveats: TCR beta chain V- and J-gene trimming was linked, in a later analysis, to a missense variant in DCLRE1C. A few chains tied to CMV proved CMV antigen-specific in vitro.

The receptor was derived from a woman aged 55-69 years in good health and CMV-seropositive. This chain uses TRBV2 with TRBJ1-5; D may be TRBD1 (5 bases). Sequencing was carried out using PBMCs. In nucleotides, the CDR3 is TGTGCCAGCGGGGCGGATTATAGCAATCAGCCCCAGCATTTT. This translates into CASGADYSNQPQHF.